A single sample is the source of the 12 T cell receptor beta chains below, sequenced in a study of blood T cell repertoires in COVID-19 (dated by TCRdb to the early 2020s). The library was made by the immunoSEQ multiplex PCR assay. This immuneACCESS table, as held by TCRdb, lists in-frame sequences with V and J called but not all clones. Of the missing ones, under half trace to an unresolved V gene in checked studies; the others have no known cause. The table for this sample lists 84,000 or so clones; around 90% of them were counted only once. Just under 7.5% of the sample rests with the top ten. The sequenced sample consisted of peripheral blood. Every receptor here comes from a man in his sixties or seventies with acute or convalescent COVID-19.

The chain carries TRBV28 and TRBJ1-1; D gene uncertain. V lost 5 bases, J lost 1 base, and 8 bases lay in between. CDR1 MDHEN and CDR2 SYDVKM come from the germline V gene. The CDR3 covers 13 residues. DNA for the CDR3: TGTGCCAGCAGTGGCGCGGCGAACACTGAAGCTTTCTTT. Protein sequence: CASSGAANTEAFF.

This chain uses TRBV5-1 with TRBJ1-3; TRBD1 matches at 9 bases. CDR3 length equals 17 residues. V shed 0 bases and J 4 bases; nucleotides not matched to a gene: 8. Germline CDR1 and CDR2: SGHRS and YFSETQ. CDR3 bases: TGCGCCAGCAGCTTGGGACCGGGACAGGGTGCCGGAAACACCATATATTTT. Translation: CASSLGPGQGAGNTIYF.

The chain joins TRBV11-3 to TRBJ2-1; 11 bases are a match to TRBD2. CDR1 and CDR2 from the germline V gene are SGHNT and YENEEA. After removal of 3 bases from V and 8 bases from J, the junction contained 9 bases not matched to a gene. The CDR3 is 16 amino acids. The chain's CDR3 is CASSFSSGGNVDEQFF. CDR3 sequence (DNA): TGTGCCAGCAGCTTCTCTAGCGGGGGGAACGTCGATGAGCAGTTCTTC.

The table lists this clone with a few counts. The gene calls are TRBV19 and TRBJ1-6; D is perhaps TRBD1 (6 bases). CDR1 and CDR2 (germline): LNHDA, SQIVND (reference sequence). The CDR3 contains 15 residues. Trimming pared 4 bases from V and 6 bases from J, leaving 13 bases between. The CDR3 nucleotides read TGTGCCAGTAGTACCGGACAGTACTTTAATTCACCCCTCCACTTT. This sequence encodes CASSTGQYFNSPLHF.

CDR3 region: CASSDPGKSTDTQYF. CDR3 DNA sequence: TGCGCCAGCAGCGACCCCGGGAAAAGCACAGATACGCAGTATTTT. This rearrangement joins TRBV5-1 to TRBJ2-3, with TRBD2 as a possible D gene (5 bases). V lost 4 bases, J lost 0 bases, and 12 bases lay in between. There are 15 residues in the CDR3. The V gene's germline CDR1 is SGHRS and CDR2 YFSETQ. The full variable domain, its missing parts supplied by reference TRBV5-1 and TRBJ2-3, is KAGVTQTPRYLIKTRGQQVTLSCSPISGHRSVSWYQQTPGQGLQFLFEYFSETQRNKGNFPGRFSGRQFSNSRSEMNVSTLELGDSALYLCASSDPGKSTDTQYFGPGTRLTVL.

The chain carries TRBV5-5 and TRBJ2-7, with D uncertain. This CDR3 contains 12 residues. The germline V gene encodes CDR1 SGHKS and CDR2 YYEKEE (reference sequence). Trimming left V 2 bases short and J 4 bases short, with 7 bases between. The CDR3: CASSLSNYEQYF. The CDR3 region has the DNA TGTGCCAGCAGCTTATCCAATTACGAGCAGTACTTC.

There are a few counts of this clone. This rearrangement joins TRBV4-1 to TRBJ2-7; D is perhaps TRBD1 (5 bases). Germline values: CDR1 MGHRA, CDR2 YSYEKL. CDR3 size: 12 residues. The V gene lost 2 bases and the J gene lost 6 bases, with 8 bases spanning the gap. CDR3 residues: CASSQQGTEQYF. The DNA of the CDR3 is TGCGCCAGCAGCCAACAGGGTACCGAGCAGTACTTC.

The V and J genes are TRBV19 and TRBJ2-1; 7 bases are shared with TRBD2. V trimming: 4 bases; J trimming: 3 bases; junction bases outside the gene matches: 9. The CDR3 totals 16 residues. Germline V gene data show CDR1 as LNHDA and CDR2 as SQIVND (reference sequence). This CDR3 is CASSRVVAGFYNEQFF. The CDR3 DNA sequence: TGTGCCAGTAGTAGGGTCGTAGCGGGCTTCTACAATGAGCAGTTCTTC.

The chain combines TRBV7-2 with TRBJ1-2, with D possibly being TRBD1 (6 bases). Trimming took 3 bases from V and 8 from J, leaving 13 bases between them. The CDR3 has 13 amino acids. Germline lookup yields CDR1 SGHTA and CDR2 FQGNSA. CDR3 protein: CASSFFQGTGYTF. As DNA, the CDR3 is TGTGCCAGCAGCTTTTTTCAGGGGACGGGCTACACCTTC.

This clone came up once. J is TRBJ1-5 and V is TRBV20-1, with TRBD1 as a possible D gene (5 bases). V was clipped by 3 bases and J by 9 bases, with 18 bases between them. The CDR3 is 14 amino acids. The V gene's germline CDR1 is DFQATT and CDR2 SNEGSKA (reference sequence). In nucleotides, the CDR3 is TGCAGTGCTAGTAGGGGTAAGCGGGGTGGGCCCCAGCATTTT. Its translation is CSASRGKRGGPQHF.

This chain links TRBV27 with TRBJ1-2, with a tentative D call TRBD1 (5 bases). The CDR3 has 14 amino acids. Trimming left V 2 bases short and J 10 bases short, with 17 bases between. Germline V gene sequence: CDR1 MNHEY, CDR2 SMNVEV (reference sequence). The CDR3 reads CASSLKGFKIPYTF. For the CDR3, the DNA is TGTGCCAGCAGTTTAAAGGGGTTTAAGATTCCCTACACCTTC.

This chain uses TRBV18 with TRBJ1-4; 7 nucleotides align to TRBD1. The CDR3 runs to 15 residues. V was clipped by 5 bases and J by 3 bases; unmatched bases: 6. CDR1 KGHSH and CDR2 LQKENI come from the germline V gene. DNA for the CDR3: TGTGCCAGCTCATCTTCACAGGGGCCTAATGAAAAACTGTTTTTT. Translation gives CASSSSQGPNEKLFF.